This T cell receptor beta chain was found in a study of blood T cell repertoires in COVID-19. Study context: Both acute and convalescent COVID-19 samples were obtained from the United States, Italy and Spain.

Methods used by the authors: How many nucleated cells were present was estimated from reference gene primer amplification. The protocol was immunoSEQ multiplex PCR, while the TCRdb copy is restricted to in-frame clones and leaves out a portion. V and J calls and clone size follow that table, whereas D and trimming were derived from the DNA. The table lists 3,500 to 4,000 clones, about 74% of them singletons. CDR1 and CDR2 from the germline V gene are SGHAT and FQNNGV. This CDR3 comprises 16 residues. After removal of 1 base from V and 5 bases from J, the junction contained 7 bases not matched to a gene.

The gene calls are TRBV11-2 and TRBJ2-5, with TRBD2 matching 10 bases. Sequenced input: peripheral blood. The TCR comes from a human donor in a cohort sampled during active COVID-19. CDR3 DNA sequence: TGTGCCAGCAGCTTAGCGAGCGGGGGGGCTTATGAGACCCAGTACTTC. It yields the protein CASSLASGGAYETQYF.